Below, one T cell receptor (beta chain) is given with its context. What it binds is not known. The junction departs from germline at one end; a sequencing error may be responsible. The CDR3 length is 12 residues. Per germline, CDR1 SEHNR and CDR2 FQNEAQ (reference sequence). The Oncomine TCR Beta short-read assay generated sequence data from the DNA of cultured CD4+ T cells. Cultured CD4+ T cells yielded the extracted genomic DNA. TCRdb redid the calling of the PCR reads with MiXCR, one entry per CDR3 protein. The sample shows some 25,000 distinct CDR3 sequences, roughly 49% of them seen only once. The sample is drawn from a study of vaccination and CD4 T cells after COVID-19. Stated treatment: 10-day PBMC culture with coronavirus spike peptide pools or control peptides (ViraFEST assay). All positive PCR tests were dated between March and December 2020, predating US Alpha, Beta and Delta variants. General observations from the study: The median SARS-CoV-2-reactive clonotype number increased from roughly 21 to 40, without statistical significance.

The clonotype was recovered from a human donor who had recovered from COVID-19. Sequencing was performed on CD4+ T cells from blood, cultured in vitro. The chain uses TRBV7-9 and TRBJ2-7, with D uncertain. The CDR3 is CASSLSLQPVNF. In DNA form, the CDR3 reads TGTGCCAGCAGCTTAAGTCTTCAGCCCGTAAACTTC.